This T cell receptor (beta chain) was identified during a study of neoadjuvant anti-PD-1 for oral cavity cancer. Profiled with immunoSEQ multiplex PCR; TCRdb holds only in-frame clones, not every one. This table has about 72,000 clones, more than 70% appearing once. A single count supports this clone. This CDR3 has 13 amino acids. Germline V gene data show CDR1 as SGHRS and CDR2 as YFSETQ. Trimming pared 0 bases from V and 4 bases from J, leaving 7 bases between. The sample was PBMCs, taken before nivolumab (anti-PD-1) treatment. The TCR originated in a person aged 35 to 85 with oral cavity squamous cell carcinoma. The chain joins TRBV5-1 to TRBJ1-1, with unresolved D. CDR3 coding DNA: TGCGCCAGCAGCTTGGAGTGGGCCACTGAAGCTTTCTTT. It yields the protein CASSLEWATEAFF.